This passage covers 11 T cell receptor beta chains from one sample sequenced in a study of patients and donors after allogeneic stem cell transplantation. MiXCR, applied by TCRdb to the RT-PCR reads, yields one record per CDR3 protein. The table includes roughly 940,000 distinct CDR3 sequences, about a sixth detected once. Sequencing was carried out using blood, either unsorted or a sorted T cell fraction (not recorded which). The source of these receptors is a human donor who was either an allogeneic HSCT recipient or a stem cell or donor lymphocyte infusion donor (not recorded which). It is not recorded whose cells these are; they may come from a transplant donor.

This clonotype came up many times. This chain uses TRBV25-1 with TRBJ2-4; D gene uncertain. From germline, CDR1 is MGHDK and CDR2 SYGVNS. V shed 6 bases and J shed 7 bases, with 10 bases lying between them. CDR3 length: 12 amino acids. CDR3 nucleotide sequence: TGTGCCAGCAGCGTATTGGGGAACATTCAGTACTTC. Residues: CASSVLGNIQYF.

V and J are TRBV15 and TRBJ2-7; D might be TRBD2 (5 bases). The CDR3 loop spans 13 amino acids. The V gene's germline CDR1 is LNHNV and CDR2 YYDKDF (reference sequence). V was clipped by 3 bases and J by 1 base, with 7 bases between them. The CDR3 reads CATSSSVSYEQYF. In DNA form, the CDR3 reads TGTGCCACCAGCAGTAGCGTTTCCTACGAGCAGTACTTC.

This clonotype occurred many times. This rearrangement joins TRBV12-3 or TRBV12-4 to TRBJ2-7; D call uncertain. This CDR3 is 14 amino acids long. The V gene lost 6 bases and the J gene lost 0 bases, with 12 bases spanning the gap. CDR3 sequence: CASRKSHGSYEQYF. CDR3 bases: TGTGCCAGCAGAAAAAGTCACGGCTCCTACGAGCAGTACTTC.

This clonotype was counted many times. The J gene is TRBJ1-1, the V gene TRBV7-9, with a tentative D call TRBD1 (6 bases). Germline-derived CDR1 and CDR2 are SEHNR and FQNEAQ (reference sequence). With 4 bases removed from V and 4 bases from J, the gap between germline ends came to 16 bases. This CDR3 comprises 15 residues. The chain's CDR3 is CASSWLGGGVTEAFF. In nucleotides, the CDR3 is TGTGCCAGCAGCTGGCTGGGGGGCGGCGTCACTGAAGCTTTCTTT.

This clonotype was found many times. J is TRBJ2-1 and V is TRBV5-1, with TRBD2 identical over 12 bases. The CDR3 is 17 residues long. V gave up 8 bases and J gave up 0 bases; unmatched junction bases: 9. Germline V gene data show CDR1 as SGHRS and CDR2 as YFSETQ. The CDR3 loop is CASRTSGARSSYNEQFF. DNA for the CDR3: TGCGCCAGTCGGACTAGCGGGGCCAGGAGCTCCTACAATGAGCAGTTCTTC. The full variable domain, its missing parts supplied by reference TRBV5-1 and TRBJ2-1, is KAGVTQTPRYLIKTRGQQVTLSCSPISGHRSVSWYQQTPGQGLQFLFEYFSETQRNKGNFPGRFSGRQFSNSRSEMNVSTLELGDSALYLCASRTSGARSSYNEQFFGPGTRLTVL.

A few counts support this clonotype. The chain employs TRBV5-1 and TRBJ1-1, with D perhaps matching TRBD1 (5 bases). The CDR3 spans 14 residues. The germline V and J ends were trimmed by 4 bases and 5 bases, with 15 bases remaining between them. Germline V gene lookup returns CDR1 SGHRS and CDR2 YFSETQ. The CDR3 here is CASSDRPKGTEAFF. The CDR3 DNA reads TGCGCCAGCAGCGACAGACCGAAGGGGACTGAAGCTTTCTTT.

This clonotype was recorded at least ten times. The rearrangement joins TRBV9 to TRBJ1-6; D perhaps matches TRBD1 (6 bases). Trimming shortened V by 4 bases and J by 7 bases, and 12 bases separated the two germline ends. The CDR3 is made up of 14 amino acids. Germline values: CDR1 SGDLS, CDR2 YYNGEE. In DNA, the CDR3 is TGTGCCAGCAGCCCTCGGGGGCTGAATTCACCCCTCCACTTT. This encodes CASSPRGLNSPLHF.

The rearrangement uses TRBV6-5 and TRBJ2-5; 7 nucleotides align to TRBD2. In germline, CDR1 is MNHEY, CDR2 SVGAGI. The CDR3 totals 15 residues. V was pared by 3 bases and J by 1 base, with 5 bases of the junction left unmatched. CDR3 in DNA: TGTGCCAGCAGTTATTGGGGAGGGTTCCAAGAGACCCAGTACTTC. Translating gives CASSYWGGFQETQYF.

The rearrangement joins TRBV18 to TRBJ1-2, with TRBD1 matching over 8 bases. The germline gives CDR1 KGHSH, CDR2 LQKENI. The CDR3 extends over 15 amino acids. J was trimmed by 4 bases and V by 6 bases; bases with no gene match: 10. The CDR3 DNA follows: TGTGCCAGCTCCCCTGGACAGGGTGATAGCTATGGCTACACCTTC. Its translation: CASSPGQGDSYGYTF.

In this sample, this clonotype turned up a few times. The V and J genes are TRBV20-1 and TRBJ2-2, with D unclear. The CDR3 totals 14 residues. Germline CDR1 reads DFQATT; CDR2 reads SNEGSKA (reference sequence). V was shortened by 1 base and J by 2 bases, with 8 bases between the two germline ends. The CDR3 protein is CSARVTSNTGELFF. The DNA of the CDR3 is TGCAGTGCTAGAGTCACATCCAACACCGGGGAGCTGTTTTTT.

This clonotype occurred a few times. The chain uses TRBV6-1 and TRBJ2-5; no firm D call. The CDR3 contains 14 residues. V lost 5 bases to trimming and J lost 1 base, with 11 bases between them. Germline V gene lookup returns CDR1 MNHNS and CDR2 SASEGT. The CDR3 coding sequence is TGTGCCAGCAGTCCCGATGGGGTCCAAGAGACCCAGTACTTC. This codes for CASSPDGVQETQYF.